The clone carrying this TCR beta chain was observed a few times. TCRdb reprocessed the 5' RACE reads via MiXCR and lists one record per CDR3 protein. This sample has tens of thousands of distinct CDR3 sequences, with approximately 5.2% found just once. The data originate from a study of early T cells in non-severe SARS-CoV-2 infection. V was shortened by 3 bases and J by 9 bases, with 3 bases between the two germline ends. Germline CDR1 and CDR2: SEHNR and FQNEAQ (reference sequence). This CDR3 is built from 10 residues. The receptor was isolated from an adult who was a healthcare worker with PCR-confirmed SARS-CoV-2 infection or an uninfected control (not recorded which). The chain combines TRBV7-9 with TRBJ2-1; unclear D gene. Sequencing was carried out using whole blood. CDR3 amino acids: CASSLAEQFF. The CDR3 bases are TGTGCCAGCAGCTTGGCTGAGCAGTTCTTC.